This T cell receptor (beta chain) was sequenced in a study of cytomegalovirus exposure and HLA in healthy donors. V lost 4 bases, J lost 1 base, and 5 bases stayed unmatched. The CDR3 length is 17 residues. CDR1 LNHDA and CDR2 SQIVND come from the germline V gene (reference sequence). PCR primers comprised 60 Vbeta and 13 Jbeta primers. Using immunoSEQ multiplex PCR, the repertoire was profiled, and TCRdb retains in-frame clones only, with some absent. Here the sample spans 150,000 to 200,000 clones, approximately 88% being singletons. This receptor was taken from a boy between 2 and 10 years old in good health and CMV-seronegative. V usage is TRBV19 and J usage is TRBJ2-7, with 15 bases matching TRBD2. Sample: PBMCs. CDR3 region: CASSKGLAGGQSYEQYF. The CDR3 nucleotides read TGTGCCAGTAGTAAGGGACTAGCGGGAGGTCAATCCTACGAGCAGTACTTC. Using reference TRBV19 and TRBJ2-7 for the parts outside the CDR3, the full variable domain is DGGITQSPKYLFRKEGQNVTLSCEQNLNHDAMYWYRQDPGQGLRLIYYSQIVNDFQKGDIAEGYSVSREKKESFPLTVTSAQKNPTAFYLCASSKGLAGGQSYEQYFGPGTRLTVT.